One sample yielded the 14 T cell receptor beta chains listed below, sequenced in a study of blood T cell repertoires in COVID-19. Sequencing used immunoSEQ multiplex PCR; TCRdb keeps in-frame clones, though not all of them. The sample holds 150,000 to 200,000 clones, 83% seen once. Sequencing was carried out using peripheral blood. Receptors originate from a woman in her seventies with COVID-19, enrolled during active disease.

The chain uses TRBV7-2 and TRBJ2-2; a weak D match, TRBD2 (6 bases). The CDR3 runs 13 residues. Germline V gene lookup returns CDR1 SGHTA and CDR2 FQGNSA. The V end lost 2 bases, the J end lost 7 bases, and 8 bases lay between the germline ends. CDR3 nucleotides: TGTGCCAGCAGCTTACGGAGGGACGGGGAGCTGTTTTTT. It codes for CASSLRRDGELFF.

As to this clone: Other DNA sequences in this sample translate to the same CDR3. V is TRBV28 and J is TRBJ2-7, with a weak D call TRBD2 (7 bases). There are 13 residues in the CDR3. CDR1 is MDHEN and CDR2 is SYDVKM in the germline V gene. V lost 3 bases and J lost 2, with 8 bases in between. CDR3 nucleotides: TGTGCCAGCAGTTTCGGGGGGCCCTACGAGCAGTACTTC. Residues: CASSFGGPYEQYF.

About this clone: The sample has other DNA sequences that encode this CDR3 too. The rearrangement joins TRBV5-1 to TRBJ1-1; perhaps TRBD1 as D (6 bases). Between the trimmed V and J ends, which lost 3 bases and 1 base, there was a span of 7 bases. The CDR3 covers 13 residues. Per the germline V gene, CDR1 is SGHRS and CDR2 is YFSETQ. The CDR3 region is CASSSGQNTEAFF. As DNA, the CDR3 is TGCGCCAGCAGCTCGGGACAGAACACTGAAGCTTTCTTT.

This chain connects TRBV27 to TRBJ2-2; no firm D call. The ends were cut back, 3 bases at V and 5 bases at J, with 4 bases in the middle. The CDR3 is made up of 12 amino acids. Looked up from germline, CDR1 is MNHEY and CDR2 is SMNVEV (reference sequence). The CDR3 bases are TGTGCCAGCAGTTTTCGGACCGGGGAGCTGTTTTTT. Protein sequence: CASSFRTGELFF.

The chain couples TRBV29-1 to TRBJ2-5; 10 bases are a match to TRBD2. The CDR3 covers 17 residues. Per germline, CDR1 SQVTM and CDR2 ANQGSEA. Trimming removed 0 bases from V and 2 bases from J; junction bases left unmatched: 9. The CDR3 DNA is TGCAGCGTTGAAGATCGGTGGCTAGCGGGGGTACAAGAGACCCAGTACTTC. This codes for CSVEDRWLAGVQETQYF.

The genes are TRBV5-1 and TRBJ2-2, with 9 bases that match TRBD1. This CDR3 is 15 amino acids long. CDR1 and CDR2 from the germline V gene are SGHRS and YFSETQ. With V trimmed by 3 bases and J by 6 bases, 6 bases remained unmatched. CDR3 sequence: CASSSGTGSSGELFF. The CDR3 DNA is TGCGCCAGCAGCTCCGGGACAGGGTCGTCCGGGGAGCTGTTTTTT.

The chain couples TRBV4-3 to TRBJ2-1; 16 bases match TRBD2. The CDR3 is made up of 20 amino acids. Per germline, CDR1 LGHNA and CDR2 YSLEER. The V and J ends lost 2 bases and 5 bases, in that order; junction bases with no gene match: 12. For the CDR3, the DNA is TGCGCCAGCAGCCAAATCCCGGGACTAGCGGGAGGGTCGAAAAACAATGAGCAGTTCTTC. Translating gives CASSQIPGLAGGSKNNEQFF.

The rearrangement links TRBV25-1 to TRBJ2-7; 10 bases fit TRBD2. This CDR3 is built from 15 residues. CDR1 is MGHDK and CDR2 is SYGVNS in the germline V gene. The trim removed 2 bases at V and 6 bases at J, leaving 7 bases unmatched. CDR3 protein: CASSESSGRRSEQYF. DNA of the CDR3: TGTGCCAGCAGTGAAAGTAGCGGGAGGCGTTCCGAGCAGTACTTC.

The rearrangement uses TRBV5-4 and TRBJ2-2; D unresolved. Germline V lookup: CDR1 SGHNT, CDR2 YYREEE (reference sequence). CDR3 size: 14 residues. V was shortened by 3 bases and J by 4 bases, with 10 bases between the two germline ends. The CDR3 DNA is TGTGCCAGCAGCTCCTTACGCGGCACCGGGGAGCTGTTTTTT. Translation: CASSSLRGTGELFF.

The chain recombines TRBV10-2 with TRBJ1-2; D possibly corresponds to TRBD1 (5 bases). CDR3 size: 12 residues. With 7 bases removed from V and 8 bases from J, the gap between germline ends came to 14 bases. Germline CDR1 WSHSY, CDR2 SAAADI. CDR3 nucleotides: TGCGCCAGCACCCCCGGCGGGGCGGGCTACACCTTC. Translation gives CASTPGGAGYTF.

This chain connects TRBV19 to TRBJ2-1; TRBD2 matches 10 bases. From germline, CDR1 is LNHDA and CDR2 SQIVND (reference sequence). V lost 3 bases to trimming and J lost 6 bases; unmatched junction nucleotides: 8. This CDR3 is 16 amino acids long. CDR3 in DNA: TGTGCCAGTAGTATGAGTCTAGCGGGAGTCCGCAATGAGCAGTTCTTC. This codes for CASSMSLAGVRNEQFF. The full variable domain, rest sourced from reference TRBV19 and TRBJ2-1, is DGGITQSPKYLFRKEGQNVTLSCEQNLNHDAMYWYRQDPGQGLRLIYYSQIVNDFQKGDIAEGYSVSREKKESFPLTVTSAQKNPTAFYLCASSMSLAGVRNEQFFGPGTRLTVL.

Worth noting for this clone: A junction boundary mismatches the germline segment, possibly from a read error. CDR3 residues: CASSARGLAYHF. CDR3 DNA sequence: TGTGCCAGCAGTGCTAGGGGACTAGCGTACCACTTC. The chain couples TRBV12-3 or TRBV12-4 to TRBJ2-7; TRBD2 matches at 10 bases. The CDR3 spans 12 residues.

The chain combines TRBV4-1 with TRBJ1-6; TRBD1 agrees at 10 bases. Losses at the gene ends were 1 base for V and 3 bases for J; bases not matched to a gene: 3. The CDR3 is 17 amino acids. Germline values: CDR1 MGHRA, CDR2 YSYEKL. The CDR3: CASSQGTGGYYNSPLHF. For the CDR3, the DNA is TGCGCCAGCAGCCAAGGGACAGGGGGATACTATAATTCACCCCTCCACTTT.

The CDR3 sequence: CASNPILASGTGELFF. CDR3 DNA sequence: TGCGCCAGCAACCCAATACTAGCCTCGGGCACCGGGGAGCTGTTTTTT. V and J are TRBV5-1 and TRBJ2-2; TRBD2 might be the D (6 bases). Germline lookup yields CDR1 SGHRS and CDR2 YFSETQ. V was clipped by 6 bases and J by 4 bases, with 19 bases between them. This CDR3 is built from 16 residues.